What follows are 10 T cell receptor beta chains derived from one specimen sequenced in a study of blood T cell repertoires in COVID-19. Some clones are missing from TCRdb's copy, which holds only in-frame ones; the method was immunoSEQ multiplex PCR. The repertoire holds 200,000 to 250,000 clones, with 82% as singletons. The sample comprised PBMCs or T cells enriched from blood (not recorded which). The receptors come from a woman aged 55-75 years who had recovered from COVID-19.

The chain carries TRBV7-3 and TRBJ1-6; 8 positions match TRBD1. The germline V gene encodes CDR1 SGHTA and CDR2 FQGTGA. The junction had 5 bases not matched to a gene; V was cut back by 3 bases and J by 4 bases. The CDR3 is made up of 16 amino acids. The chain's CDR3 is CASSFSGGTYNSPLHF. As DNA, the CDR3 is TGTGCCAGCAGCTTTTCAGGGGGCACGTATAATTCACCCCTCCACTTT.

This chain uses TRBV6-5 with TRBJ1-5; D gene unclear. Trimming pared 7 bases from V and 2 bases from J, leaving 15 bases between. The CDR3 spans 15 residues. Per the germline V gene, CDR1 is MNHEY and CDR2 is SVGAGI. The CDR3 DNA is TGTGCCAGCACCCAAGGGAGGGTCGGCAATCAGCCCCAGCATTTT. This codes for CASTQGRVGNQPQHF.

The rearrangement joins TRBV7-9 to TRBJ2-5, with D possibly TRBD2 on 7 matching bases. The CDR3 runs 16 residues. Germline V gene sequence: CDR1 SEHNR, CDR2 FQNEAQ (reference sequence). Trimming removed 5 bases from V and 5 bases from J, with 21 bases in between. CDR3 sequence: CASSPRGAGTRETQYF. CDR3 sequence (DNA): TGTGCCAGCAGCCCTCGGGGGGCAGGAACCAGGGAGACCCAGTACTTC.

This clone was picked up one time. This sequence joins TRBV5-1 and TRBJ1-2; possibly TRBD1 for D (5 bases). Germline V gene sequence: CDR1 SGHRS, CDR2 YFSETQ. The CDR3 covers 15 residues. V was pared by 6 bases and J by 4 bases, with 19 bases between. In DNA, the CDR3 is TGCGCCAGCACCTCTGGAGATCCAGGGTTCTATGGCTACACCTTC. Amino acid sequence: CASTSGDPGFYGYTF.

V is TRBV30 and J is TRBJ1-1, with TRBD1 as a possible D gene (5 bases). CDR3 length equals 16 residues. The germline V and J ends were trimmed by 2 bases and 4 bases, with 20 bases remaining between them. Germline V CDR1 and CDR2: GTSNPN, SVGIG (reference sequence). CDR3 bases: TGTGCCTGGAGTTGGGGGAGGAGCGATTCGGCCACTGAAGCTTTCTTT. Its translation is CAWSWGRSDSATEAFF.

The chain combines TRBV12-3 or TRBV12-4 with TRBJ2-7; D is undetermined. This CDR3 region has 13 residues. Trimming stripped 7 bases from V and 2 bases from J, with 12 bases between. The CDR3 DNA sequence: TGTGCCAGCACCCGTAGTGCGGCCTACGAGCAGTACTTC. Translating it yields CASTRSAAYEQYF.

This clone was seen a single time. The genes are TRBV4-2 and TRBJ2-7; TRBD2 aligns across 9 bases. Losses at the gene ends were 2 bases for V and 0 bases for J; bases not matched to a gene: 5. The CDR3 loop spans 16 amino acids. Germline lookup yields CDR1 LGHNA and CDR2 YNFKEQ. As DNA, the CDR3 is TGTGCCAGCAGCCAAATAGCGGGAGACCTCTCCTACGAGCAGTACTTC. This translates into CASSQIAGDLSYEQYF.

As DNA, the CDR3 is TGTGCCAGCAGCTTAGAGAGGGAAGGCCTCAACACCTTC. It translates to CASSLEREGLNTF. This sequence joins TRBV7-9 and TRBJ1-2; D call uncertain. Trimming removed 1 base at V and 12 bases at J, with 15 bases between. Germline V gene sequence: CDR1 SEHNR, CDR2 FQNEAQ (reference sequence). The CDR3 is made up of 13 amino acids.

The rearrangement joins TRBV4-3 to TRBJ2-1; possibly TRBD2 for D (6 bases). CDR1 is LGHNA and CDR2 is YSLEER in the germline V gene. The V and J ends lost 4 bases and 3 bases respectively, with 7 bases between them. The length of the CDR3 is 13 residues. Here the CDR3 reads CASSPGLYNEQFF. The CDR3 region has the DNA TGCGCCAGCAGCCCGGGACTCTACAATGAGCAGTTCTTC.

J is TRBJ2-7 and V is TRBV11-2, with D maybe TRBD1 (5 bases). The germline gives CDR1 SGHAT, CDR2 FQNNGV. The V and J ends lost 0 bases and 3 bases respectively, with 6 bases between them. The CDR3 length is 13 residues. CDR3 DNA: TGTGCCAGCAGCTTAGAGACAGTCTACGAGCAGTACTTC. Encoded protein: CASSLETVYEQYF.